The rows below give T cell receptor beta chains drawn from one sample of a study of beta chain features in type 1 diabetes. TCRdb's table, derived via immunoSEQ multiplex PCR, lists solely in-frame clones and lacks some. The data show about 180,000 clones, 6.5% to 8.5% seen once. Sequencing was done on a sample of central memory CD4+ T cells from blood. The origin of the receptors is a man aged 18-30 years with type 1 diabetes. CDR3s include the opening cysteine and the closing phenylalanine or tryptophan. D genes are given only for firm matches. Size is stated for part of the rows, as once, few or many counts, or as a class when the clone is expanded.

V gene: TRBV25-1; D gene: TRBD1; clone size: few; J gene: TRBJ1-1; CDR3 DNA: TGTGCCAGCAGTGAATTAGGGGGCGCGGCTGAAGCTTTCTTT; CDR3 protein: CASSELGGAAEAFF
V gene: TRBV19; D gene: TRBD1; clone size: once; J gene: TRBJ1-2; CDR3 DNA: TGTGCCAGTAGTATCGCCGGGACAGGGGTATATGGCTACACCTTC; CDR3 protein: CASSIAGTGVYGYTF
V gene: TRBV7-9; D gene: NA; clone size: NA; J gene: TRBJ2-4; CDR3 DNA: TGTGCCAGCAGCTTAGGGACAGCCCTTACCCTAGCCAAAAACATTCAGTACTTC; CDR3 protein: CASSLGTALTLAKNIQYF
V gene: TRBV11-3; D gene: NA; clone size: NA; J gene: TRBJ2-3; CDR3 DNA: TGTGCCAGCAGCGTAGACGAGGGTACGCAGTATTTT; CDR3 protein: CASSVDEGTQYF
V gene: TRBV7-2; D gene: NA; clone size: few; J gene: TRBJ2-7; CDR3 DNA: TGTGCCAGCAGCCGCGACTATTCCTACGAGCAGTACTTC; CDR3 protein: CASSRDYSYEQYF
V gene: TRBV5-5; D gene: NA; clone size: NA; J gene: TRBJ1-2; CDR3 DNA: TGTGCCAGCAGCCCGCCGACACCTCTATACGGCTACACCTTC; CDR3 protein: CASSPPTPLYGYTF
V gene: TRBV28; D gene: NA; clone size: few; J gene: TRBJ2-7; CDR3 DNA: TGTGCCAGCACCGAGGGACTTTCCTACGAGCAGTACTTC; CDR3 protein: CASTEGLSYEQYF
V gene: TRBV7-9; D gene: TRBD1; clone size: once; J gene: TRBJ2-5; CDR3 DNA: TGTGCCAGCAGCCTTGTGGGACAGGCCGGAGAGACCCAGTACTTC; CDR3 protein: CASSLVGQAGETQYF
V gene: TRBV29-1; D gene: TRBD1; clone size: many; J gene: TRBJ2-3; CDR3 DNA: TGCAGCGGGACAGGGAAGGGAACAGATACGCAGTATTTT; CDR3 protein: CSGTGKGTDTQYF
V gene: TRBV6-1; D gene: TRBD1; clone size: few; J gene: TRBJ1-1; CDR3 DNA: TGTGCCAGCAGTGACGGACAGGCGGACACTGAAGCTTTCTTT; CDR3 protein: CASSDGQADTEAFF
V gene: TRBV12-5; D gene: NA; clone size: NA; J gene: TRBJ2-1; CDR3 DNA: TGTGCTAGTGGTTTGGAGCCACAGGGAGAGCAGTTCTTC; CDR3 protein: CASGLEPQGEQFF
V gene: TRBV6-4; D gene: NA; clone size: NA; J gene: TRBJ2-3; CDR3 DNA: TGTGCCAGCAGTGATTTATACGGGAATACGCAGTATTTT; CDR3 protein: CASSDLYGNTQYF
V gene: TRBV28; D gene: NA; clone size: NA; J gene: TRBJ2-7; CDR3 DNA: TGTGCCAGCAGTTTAAACGTGAGGGAGCAGTACTTC; CDR3 protein: CASSLNVREQYF
V gene: TRBV5-1; D gene: TRBD1; clone size: few; J gene: TRBJ1-4; CDR3 DNA: TGCGCCAGCAGCGTTGGGACAGGGGAAGAAAAACTGTTTTTT; CDR3 protein: CASSVGTGEEKLFF
V gene: TRBV29-1; D gene: NA; clone size: few; J gene: TRBJ2-3; CDR3 DNA: TGCAGCGTTGATGATTGGGGCCTAAGGGATACGCAGTATTTT; CDR3 protein: CSVDDWGLRDTQYF
V gene: TRBV7-2; D gene: TRBD2; clone size: few; J gene: TRBJ2-5; CDR3 DNA: TGTGCCAGCAGCTCTAGCGGGGCTGCAGAGACCCAGTACTTC; CDR3 protein: CASSSSGAAETQYF
V gene: TRBV30; D gene: NA; clone size: NA; J gene: TRBJ1-5; CDR3 DNA: TGTGCCTGGAGTGATGTGGGCGCGGGGCAGCCCCAGCATTTT; CDR3 protein: CAWSDVGAGQPQHF
V gene: TRBV19; D gene: TRBD1; clone size: NA; J gene: TRBJ1-2; CDR3 DNA: TGTGCCAGTAGGGGGACAGGGGCCTATGGCTACACCTTC; CDR3 protein: CASRGTGAYGYTF
V gene: TRBV5-4; D gene: TRBD1; clone size: NA; J gene: TRBJ2-1; CDR3 DNA: TGTGCCAGCAGCGCCACCGGGACAGGGAATGAGCAGTTCTTC; CDR3 protein: CASSATGTGNEQFF
V gene: TRBV28; D gene: TRBD2; clone size: few; J gene: TRBJ2-5; CDR3 DNA: TGTGCCAGCAGTTTCACTAGCGCCGGGGGGGAGACCCAGTACTTC; CDR3 protein: CASSFTSAGGETQYF
V gene: TRBV6-6; D gene: NA; clone size: few; J gene: TRBJ2-5; CDR3 DNA: TGTGCCAGCGGGGGGTCGAGCAGGGACCAAGAGACCCAGTACTTC; CDR3 protein: CASGGSSRDQETQYF
V gene: TRBV4-3; D gene: TRBD1; clone size: few; J gene: TRBJ2-7; CDR3 DNA: TGCGCCAGCAGCCAGGGACAGGCCTTGGCACAGTACTTC; CDR3 protein: CASSQGQALAQYF
V gene: TRBV18; D gene: TRBD1; clone size: few; J gene: TRBJ2-1; CDR3 DNA: TGTGCCAGCTCACCGCTTTCCGGGACAGGCTACAATGAGCAGTTCTTC; CDR3 protein: CASSPLSGTGYNEQFF
V gene: TRBV7-2; D gene: TRBD2; clone size: NA; J gene: TRBJ2-1; CDR3 DNA: TGTGCCAGCAGCTTAGTAGCGGGGGGATTAAATGAGCAGTTCTTC; CDR3 protein: CASSLVAGGLNEQFF
V gene: TRBV30; D gene: NA; clone size: few; J gene: TRBJ1-1; CDR3 DNA: TGTGCCTGGAGCGAACTCCAGGACACTGAAGCTTTCTTT; CDR3 protein: CAWSELQDTEAFF
V gene: TRBV5-6; D gene: TRBD1; clone size: NA; J gene: TRBJ1-2; CDR3 DNA: TGTGCCAGCAGCTCCACAGGGGGCGACTATGGCTACACCTTC; CDR3 protein: CASSSTGGDYGYTF
V gene: TRBV6-5; D gene: NA; clone size: NA; J gene: TRBJ2-2; CDR3 DNA: TGTGCCAGCAGTTACCTGACGGGATTTAATGTCGGGGAGCTGTTTTTT; CDR3 protein: CASSYLTGFNVGELFF
V gene: TRBV9; D gene: TRBD2; clone size: few; J gene: TRBJ2-1; CDR3 DNA: TGTGCCAGCAGCGTAGAACTATCCCAACAATGGGGACTAGCGCGGCGTAATGAGCAGTTCTTC; CDR3 protein: CASSVELSQQWGLARRNEQFF
V gene: TRBV21-1; D gene: NA; clone size: few; J gene: TRBJ1-2; CDR3 DNA: TGTGCCAGCAGCGGCAGGGATGGCTACACCTTC; CDR3 protein: CASSGRDGYTF
V gene: TRBV30; D gene: NA; clone size: many; J gene: TRBJ2-1; CDR3 DNA: TGTGCCTGGAGTGTGGATAATAGGGGATTCGATGAGCAGTTCTTC; CDR3 protein: CAWSVDNRGFDEQFF
V gene: TRBV14; D gene: NA; clone size: many; J gene: TRBJ2-5; CDR3 DNA: TGTGCCAGCAGCCAGGTTAACAGGTTTTGGGAGACCCAGTACTTC; CDR3 protein: CASSQVNRFWETQYF
V gene: TRBV23-1; D gene: TRBD2; clone size: few; J gene: TRBJ2-2; CDR3 DNA: TGCGCCAGCAGTCAAACTAGCGGGTCGATCGGGGAGCTGTTTTTT; CDR3 protein: CASSQTSGSIGELFF
V gene: TRBV5-1; D gene: TRBD1; clone size: NA; J gene: TRBJ2-5; CDR3 DNA: TGCGCCAGCAGCCCAAGTGGGACAGGGGGCGAGAAGACCCAGTACTTC; CDR3 protein: CASSPSGTGGEKTQYF
V gene: TRBV2; D gene: NA; clone size: few; J gene: TRBJ1-5; CDR3 DNA: TGTGCCAGCAGTGACAGGGATCAGCCCCAGCATTTT; CDR3 protein: CASSDRDQPQHF
V gene: TRBV6-1; D gene: TRBD1; clone size: NA; J gene: TRBJ1-1; CDR3 DNA: TGTGCCAGCAGCGCTGAACAGGGGCTCACTGAAGCTTTCTTT; CDR3 protein: CASSAEQGLTEAFF
V gene: TRBV10-3; D gene: NA; clone size: NA; J gene: TRBJ2-7; CDR3 DNA: TGTGCCATCAGTGAGTCCCAATACGAGCAGTACTTC; CDR3 protein: CAISESQYEQYF
V gene: TRBV7-2; D gene: TRBD1; clone size: NA; J gene: TRBJ1-1; CDR3 DNA: TGTGCCAGCAGCACAGGGGTCACTGAAGCTTTCTTT; CDR3 protein: CASSTGVTEAFF
V gene: TRBV27; D gene: NA; clone size: many; J gene: TRBJ2-7; CDR3 DNA: TGTGCCAGCAGCCAGGGACTCTTCGGCGAGCAGTACTTC; CDR3 protein: CASSQGLFGEQYF
V gene: TRBV7-9; D gene: NA; clone size: NA; J gene: TRBJ1-4; CDR3 DNA: TGTGCCAGCAGCTTAAGCGGGGGACTGTTTTTT; CDR3 protein: CASSLSGGLFF
V gene: TRBV4-1; D gene: NA; clone size: NA; J gene: TRBJ1-6; CDR3 DNA: TGCGCCAGCAGCCAAGGGCAGGATACTTCACCCCTCCACTTT; CDR3 protein: CASSQGQDTSPLHF
V gene: TRBV5-1; D gene: TRBD1; clone size: few; J gene: TRBJ2-7; CDR3 DNA: TGCGCCAGCAGCGTGGGGACAGAACCCGCCTACGAGCAGTACTTC; CDR3 protein: CASSVGTEPAYEQYF
V gene: TRBV29-1; D gene: TRBD1; clone size: NA; J gene: TRBJ2-3; CDR3 DNA: TGCAGCGTCCGGACAGGATATGATACGCAGTATTTT; CDR3 protein: CSVRTGYDTQYF
V gene: TRBV7-2; D gene: NA; clone size: few; J gene: TRBJ1-2; CDR3 DNA: TGTGCCAGCAGGGTGGGGGGACGGTTTATGGGCTACACCTTC; CDR3 protein: CASRVGGRFMGYTF
V gene: TRBV19; D gene: TRBD1; clone size: few; J gene: TRBJ1-2; CDR3 DNA: TGTGCCAGTAGCCAACCTTGGGACAGAAACTATGGCTACACCTTC; CDR3 protein: CASSQPWDRNYGYTF
V gene: TRBV6-5; D gene: NA; clone size: few; J gene: TRBJ2-5; CDR3 DNA: TGTGCCAGCAGTTCACCAGGACGGGGCCAAGAGACCCAGTACTTC; CDR3 protein: CASSSPGRGQETQYF
V gene: TRBV5-1; D gene: NA; clone size: few; J gene: TRBJ2-6; CDR3 DNA: TGCGCCAGCAGCTTGACAGGCAACTCTGGGGCCAACGTCCTGACTTTC; CDR3 protein: CASSLTGNSGANVLTF
V gene: TRBV9; D gene: TRBD1; clone size: NA; J gene: TRBJ1-2; CDR3 DNA: TGTGCCAGCAGCGTAGACAGGGGAGAGCGCTACACCTTC; CDR3 protein: CASSVDRGERYTF
V gene: TRBV19; D gene: NA; clone size: NA; J gene: TRBJ1-2; CDR3 DNA: TGTGCCAGTAGTATACGCCCGGGCTATGGCTACACCTTC; CDR3 protein: CASSIRPGYGYTF
V gene: TRBV5-1; D gene: TRBD2; clone size: few; J gene: TRBJ2-3; CDR3 DNA: TGCGCCAGCAGCCACGGGACTAGCGGATCCACAGATACGCAGTATTTT; CDR3 protein: CASSHGTSGSTDTQYF
V gene: TRBV4-3; D gene: TRBD1; clone size: few; J gene: TRBJ2-7; CDR3 DNA: TGCGCCAGCAGCCAAGAACGACAGGGGGTTGGGGAGCAGTACTTC; CDR3 protein: CASSQERQGVGEQYF
V gene: TRBV9; D gene: NA; clone size: NA; J gene: TRBJ2-1; CDR3 DNA: TGTGCCAGCAGCGTAAATAACCGGGAGCAGTTCTTC; CDR3 protein: CASSVNNREQFF
V gene: TRBV19; D gene: NA; clone size: NA; J gene: TRBJ1-1; CDR3 DNA: TGTGCCAGTAGTACCAGGGTTGGGACTGAAGCTTTCTTT; CDR3 protein: CASSTRVGTEAFF
V gene: TRBV7-8; D gene: TRBD1; clone size: NA; J gene: TRBJ1-5; CDR3 DNA: TGTGCCAGCAGCTCAAGGGACAGGGCCAATCAGCCCCAGCATTTT; CDR3 protein: CASSSRDRANQPQHF
V gene: TRBV5-1; D gene: TRBD2; clone size: NA; J gene: TRBJ2-3; CDR3 DNA: TGCGCCAGCGGGCTAGCGGTTATCACGGATACGCAGTATTTT; CDR3 protein: CASGLAVITDTQYF
V gene: TRBV20-1; D gene: NA; clone size: many; J gene: TRBJ2-7; CDR3 DNA: TGCAGTGCTCATTTTGGGGCCGAGCAGTACTTC; CDR3 protein: CSAHFGAEQYF